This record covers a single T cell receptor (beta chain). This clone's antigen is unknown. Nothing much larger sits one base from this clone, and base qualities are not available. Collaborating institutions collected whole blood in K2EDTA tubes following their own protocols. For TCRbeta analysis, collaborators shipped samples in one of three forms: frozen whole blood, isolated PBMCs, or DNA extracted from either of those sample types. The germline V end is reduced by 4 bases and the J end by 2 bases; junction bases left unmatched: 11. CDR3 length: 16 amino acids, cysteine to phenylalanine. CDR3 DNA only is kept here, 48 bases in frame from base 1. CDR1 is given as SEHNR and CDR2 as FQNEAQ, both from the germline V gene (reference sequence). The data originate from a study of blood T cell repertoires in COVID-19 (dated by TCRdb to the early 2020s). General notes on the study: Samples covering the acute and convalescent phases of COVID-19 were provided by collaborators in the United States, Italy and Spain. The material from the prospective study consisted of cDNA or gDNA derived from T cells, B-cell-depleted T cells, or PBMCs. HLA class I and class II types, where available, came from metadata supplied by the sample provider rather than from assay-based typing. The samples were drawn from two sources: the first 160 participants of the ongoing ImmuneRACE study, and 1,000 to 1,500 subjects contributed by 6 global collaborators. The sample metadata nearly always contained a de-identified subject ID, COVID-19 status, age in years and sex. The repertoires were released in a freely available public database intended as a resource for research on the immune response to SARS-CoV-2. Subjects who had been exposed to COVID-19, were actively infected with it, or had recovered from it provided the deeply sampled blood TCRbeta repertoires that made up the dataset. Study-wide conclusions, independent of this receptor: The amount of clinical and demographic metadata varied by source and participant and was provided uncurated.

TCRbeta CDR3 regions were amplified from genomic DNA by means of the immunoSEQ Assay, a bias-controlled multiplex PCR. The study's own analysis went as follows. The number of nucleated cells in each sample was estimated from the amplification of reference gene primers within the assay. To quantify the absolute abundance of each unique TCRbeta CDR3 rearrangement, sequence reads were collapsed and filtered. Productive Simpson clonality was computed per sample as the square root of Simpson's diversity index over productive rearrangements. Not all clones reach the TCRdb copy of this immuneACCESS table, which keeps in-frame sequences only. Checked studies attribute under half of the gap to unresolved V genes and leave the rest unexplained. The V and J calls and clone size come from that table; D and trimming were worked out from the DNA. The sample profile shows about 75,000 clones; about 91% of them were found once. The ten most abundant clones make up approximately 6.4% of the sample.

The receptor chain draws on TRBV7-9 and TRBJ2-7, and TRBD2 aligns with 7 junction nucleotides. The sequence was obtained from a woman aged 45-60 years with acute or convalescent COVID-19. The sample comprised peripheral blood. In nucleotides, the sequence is TGTGCCAGCAGCTCGGCTCCGGGACTACCTACCTACGAGCAGTACTTC. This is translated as CASSSAPGLPTYEQYF.